A selection of T cell receptor beta chains follows, all from one sample in a study of blood T cell repertoires in COVID-19. Repertoires were generated with immunoSEQ multiplex PCR, while TCRdb's copy carries only in-frame clones and drops some. The sample shows 470,000 or so clones, 87% of them seen only once. Sequenced sample: PBMCs or T cells enriched from blood (not recorded which). The source is a woman aged 18 to 35 with acute COVID-19. Both conserved end residues are part of each CDR3. Each record gives: J gene, clone size, D gene, V gene, CDR3 DNA, CDR3 protein. A D gene is named only where the DNA matches it firmly. Clone size is not always given. Where it is, it says once, few, many or a class for expanded clones.

j_gene: TRBJ2-1
abundance: NA
d_gene: NA
v_gene: TRBV30
CDR3nt: TGTGCCTGGAGTGCGCCAGGGAATGAGCAGTTCTTC
CDR3aa: CAWSAPGNEQFF

j_gene: TRBJ2-1
abundance: few
d_gene: TRBD2
v_gene: TRBV3-1/TRBV3-2
CDR3nt: TGTGCCAGCAGCCAAGAAAGGCTAGCGGGAATAGATGAGCAGTTCTTC
CDR3aa: CASSQERLAGIDEQFF

j_gene: TRBJ1-2
abundance: few
d_gene: TRBD1
v_gene: TRBV29-1
CDR3nt: TGCAGCGTACAGGACAGGCCGCTGAATGGCTACACCTTC
CDR3aa: CSVQDRPLNGYTF

j_gene: TRBJ2-5
abundance: NA
d_gene: TRBD1
v_gene: TRBV5-1
CDR3nt: TGCGCCAGCAGCTCAGGACAGGTGTCACAAGAGACCCAGTACTTC
CDR3aa: CASSSGQVSQETQYF

j_gene: TRBJ1-2
abundance: NA
d_gene: TRBD1
v_gene: TRBV11-2
CDR3nt: TGTGCCAGCACCCTGACGGGACAGTTCTATGGCTACACCTTC
CDR3aa: CASTLTGQFYGYTF

j_gene: TRBJ1-2
abundance: NA
d_gene: TRBD1
v_gene: TRBV12-3/TRBV12-4
CDR3nt: TGTGCCAGCAGCCTCCGGGACAGCTATGGCTACACCTTC
CDR3aa: CASSLRDSYGYTF

j_gene: TRBJ2-1
abundance: NA
d_gene: TRBD1
v_gene: TRBV5-6
CDR3nt: TGTGCCAGCAGCTTGGATGTGGCACGGGACAGCAATGAGCAGTTCTTC
CDR3aa: CASSLDVARDSNEQFF

j_gene: TRBJ2-5
abundance: NA
d_gene: NA
v_gene: TRBV18
CDR3nt: TGTGCCAGCTCACCCGGGACGGGACTGCCCCAGTACTTC
CDR3aa: CASSPGTGLPQYF

j_gene: TRBJ2-5
abundance: NA
d_gene: TRBD2
v_gene: TRBV27
CDR3nt: TGTGCCATAAGAAGCGGGAGAGGGGGGACCCAGTACTTC
CDR3aa: CAIRSGRGGTQYF

j_gene: TRBJ2-5
abundance: NA
d_gene: TRBD1
v_gene: TRBV27
CDR3nt: TGTGCCAGCAGTTTACGCCGCCGTGGAGCAGGGGGCAAGGAGACCCAGTACTTC
CDR3aa: CASSLRRRGAGGKETQYF

j_gene: TRBJ2-1
abundance: NA
d_gene: TRBD2
v_gene: TRBV7-3
CDR3nt: TGTGCCAGCAGCTTAAATCTAGCGGGGAGCTCCTACAATGAGCAGTTCTTC
CDR3aa: CASSLNLAGSSYNEQFF

j_gene: TRBJ2-7
abundance: NA
d_gene: NA
v_gene: TRBV7-9
CDR3nt: TGTGCCAGCAGCTTAGCTCGTCAGCAGTACTTC
CDR3aa: CASSLARQQYF

j_gene: TRBJ1-2
abundance: few
d_gene: TRBD1
v_gene: TRBV16
CDR3nt: TGTGCCAGCAGCCAAAGCCTCGGGACAGGATATGGCTACACCTTC
CDR3aa: CASSQSLGTGYGYTF

j_gene: TRBJ2-7
abundance: NA
d_gene: NA
v_gene: TRBV5-4
CDR3nt: TGTGCCAGCAGCTTGGCCGGGGTGGCCTACGAGCAGTACTTC
CDR3aa: CASSLAGVAYEQYF

j_gene: TRBJ2-7
abundance: NA
d_gene: NA
v_gene: TRBV3-1/TRBV3-2
CDR3nt: TGTGCCAGCAGCCAAGATGCCCGCTACTACGAGCAGTACTTC
CDR3aa: CASSQDARYYEQYF

j_gene: TRBJ1-5
abundance: NA
d_gene: NA
v_gene: TRBV7-9
CDR3nt: TGTGCCAGCAGCCAGAATGGCAATCAGCCCCAGCATTTT
CDR3aa: CASSQNGNQPQHF

j_gene: TRBJ2-3
abundance: NA
d_gene: TRBD2
v_gene: TRBV19
CDR3nt: TGTGCCAGTATAGCGGGGTTCGGCACAGATACGCAGTATTTT
CDR3aa: CASIAGFGTDTQYF

j_gene: TRBJ2-1
abundance: NA
d_gene: NA
v_gene: TRBV7-2
CDR3nt: TGTGCCAGCAGCTCGACTAACTTCCATTACAATGAGCAGTTCTTC
CDR3aa: CASSSTNFHYNEQFF

j_gene: TRBJ2-1
abundance: NA
d_gene: NA
v_gene: TRBV28
CDR3nt: TGTGCCAGCAGGCTGCAGGGCAATGAGCAGTTCTTC
CDR3aa: CASRLQGNEQFF

j_gene: TRBJ1-1
abundance: NA
d_gene: NA
v_gene: TRBV19
CDR3nt: TGTGCCAGTAGTTCCCGGGCGCGGGGGGGAACTGAAGCTTTCTTT
CDR3aa: CASSSRARGGTEAFF

j_gene: TRBJ1-2
abundance: NA
d_gene: NA
v_gene: TRBV6-5
CDR3nt: TGTGCCAGCAGTTACGCGCAGGGTGGCTATGGCTACACCTTC
CDR3aa: CASSYAQGGYGYTF

j_gene: TRBJ1-1
abundance: NA
d_gene: NA
v_gene: TRBV6-2/TRBV6-3
CDR3nt: TGTGCCAGCAGCAGACTACAGGGCTCGGTTGAAGCTTTCTTT
CDR3aa: CASSRLQGSVEAFF

j_gene: TRBJ2-4
abundance: once
d_gene: NA
v_gene: TRBV3-1/TRBV3-2
CDR3nt: TGTGCCAGCAGCCAAGATTGGGGGCCGAACATTCAGTACTTC
CDR3aa: CASSQDWGPNIQYF

j_gene: TRBJ2-3
abundance: NA
d_gene: NA
v_gene: TRBV7-7
CDR3nt: TGTGCCAGCAGCTTAGCGTTCGCAGGGAGCACAGATACGCAGTATTTT
CDR3aa: CASSLAFAGSTDTQYF

j_gene: TRBJ2-2
abundance: NA
d_gene: NA
v_gene: TRBV28
CDR3nt: TGTGCCAGCCGCTTGGTGTCCGGCGGCGGGGAGCTGTTTTTT
CDR3aa: CASRLVSGGGELFF

j_gene: TRBJ2-7
abundance: NA
d_gene: TRBD1
v_gene: TRBV5-5
CDR3nt: TGTGCCAGCAGCTCCGAACAGGGGGCTTGGTACGAGCAGTACTTC
CDR3aa: CASSSEQGAWYEQYF

j_gene: TRBJ1-1
abundance: NA
d_gene: NA
v_gene: TRBV15
CDR3nt: TGTGCCACCAGCACCGGGGAACTAATTACGAACACTGAAGCTTTCTTT
CDR3aa: CATSTGELITNTEAFF

j_gene: TRBJ2-1
abundance: NA
d_gene: TRBD2
v_gene: TRBV5-6
CDR3nt: TGTGCCAGCAGCTTAACTAGCGGGAGAGGCCATGAGCAGTTCTTC
CDR3aa: CASSLTSGRGHEQFF

j_gene: TRBJ1-2
abundance: NA
d_gene: NA
v_gene: TRBV18
CDR3nt: TGTGCCAGCTCACCGCAGAGTACAGCTAACTATGGCTACACCTTC
CDR3aa: CASSPQSTANYGYTF

j_gene: TRBJ2-7
abundance: NA
d_gene: TRBD2
v_gene: TRBV11-2
CDR3nt: TGTGCCAGCAGCTCGACTAGCGGGACGTACTGGGAGCAGTACTTC
CDR3aa: CASSSTSGTYWEQYF

j_gene: TRBJ1-3
abundance: NA
d_gene: NA
v_gene: TRBV3-1/TRBV3-2
CDR3nt: TGTGCCAGCAGCCTACGGGTCTTACTTGGAAACACCATATATTTT
CDR3aa: CASSLRVLLGNTIYF

j_gene: TRBJ1-5
abundance: NA
d_gene: NA
v_gene: TRBV5-6
CDR3nt: TGTGCCAGCAGCCCCAGGGGCACAAGTTATCAGCCCCAGCATTTT
CDR3aa: CASSPRGTSYQPQHF

j_gene: TRBJ2-7
abundance: NA
d_gene: TRBD2
v_gene: TRBV7-9
CDR3nt: TGTGCCAGCAGCTCCCAACCCGGGGGGGACTACGAGCAGTACTTC
CDR3aa: CASSSQPGGDYEQYF

j_gene: TRBJ1-5
abundance: NA
d_gene: NA
v_gene: TRBV19
CDR3nt: TGTGCCAGTAGTACAGGGAATCAGCCCCAGCATTTT
CDR3aa: CASSTGNQPQHF

j_gene: TRBJ1-1
abundance: few
d_gene: NA
v_gene: TRBV28
CDR3nt: TGTGCCAGCAGTCAGACAGGCCACACTGAAGCTTTCTTT
CDR3aa: CASSQTGHTEAFF